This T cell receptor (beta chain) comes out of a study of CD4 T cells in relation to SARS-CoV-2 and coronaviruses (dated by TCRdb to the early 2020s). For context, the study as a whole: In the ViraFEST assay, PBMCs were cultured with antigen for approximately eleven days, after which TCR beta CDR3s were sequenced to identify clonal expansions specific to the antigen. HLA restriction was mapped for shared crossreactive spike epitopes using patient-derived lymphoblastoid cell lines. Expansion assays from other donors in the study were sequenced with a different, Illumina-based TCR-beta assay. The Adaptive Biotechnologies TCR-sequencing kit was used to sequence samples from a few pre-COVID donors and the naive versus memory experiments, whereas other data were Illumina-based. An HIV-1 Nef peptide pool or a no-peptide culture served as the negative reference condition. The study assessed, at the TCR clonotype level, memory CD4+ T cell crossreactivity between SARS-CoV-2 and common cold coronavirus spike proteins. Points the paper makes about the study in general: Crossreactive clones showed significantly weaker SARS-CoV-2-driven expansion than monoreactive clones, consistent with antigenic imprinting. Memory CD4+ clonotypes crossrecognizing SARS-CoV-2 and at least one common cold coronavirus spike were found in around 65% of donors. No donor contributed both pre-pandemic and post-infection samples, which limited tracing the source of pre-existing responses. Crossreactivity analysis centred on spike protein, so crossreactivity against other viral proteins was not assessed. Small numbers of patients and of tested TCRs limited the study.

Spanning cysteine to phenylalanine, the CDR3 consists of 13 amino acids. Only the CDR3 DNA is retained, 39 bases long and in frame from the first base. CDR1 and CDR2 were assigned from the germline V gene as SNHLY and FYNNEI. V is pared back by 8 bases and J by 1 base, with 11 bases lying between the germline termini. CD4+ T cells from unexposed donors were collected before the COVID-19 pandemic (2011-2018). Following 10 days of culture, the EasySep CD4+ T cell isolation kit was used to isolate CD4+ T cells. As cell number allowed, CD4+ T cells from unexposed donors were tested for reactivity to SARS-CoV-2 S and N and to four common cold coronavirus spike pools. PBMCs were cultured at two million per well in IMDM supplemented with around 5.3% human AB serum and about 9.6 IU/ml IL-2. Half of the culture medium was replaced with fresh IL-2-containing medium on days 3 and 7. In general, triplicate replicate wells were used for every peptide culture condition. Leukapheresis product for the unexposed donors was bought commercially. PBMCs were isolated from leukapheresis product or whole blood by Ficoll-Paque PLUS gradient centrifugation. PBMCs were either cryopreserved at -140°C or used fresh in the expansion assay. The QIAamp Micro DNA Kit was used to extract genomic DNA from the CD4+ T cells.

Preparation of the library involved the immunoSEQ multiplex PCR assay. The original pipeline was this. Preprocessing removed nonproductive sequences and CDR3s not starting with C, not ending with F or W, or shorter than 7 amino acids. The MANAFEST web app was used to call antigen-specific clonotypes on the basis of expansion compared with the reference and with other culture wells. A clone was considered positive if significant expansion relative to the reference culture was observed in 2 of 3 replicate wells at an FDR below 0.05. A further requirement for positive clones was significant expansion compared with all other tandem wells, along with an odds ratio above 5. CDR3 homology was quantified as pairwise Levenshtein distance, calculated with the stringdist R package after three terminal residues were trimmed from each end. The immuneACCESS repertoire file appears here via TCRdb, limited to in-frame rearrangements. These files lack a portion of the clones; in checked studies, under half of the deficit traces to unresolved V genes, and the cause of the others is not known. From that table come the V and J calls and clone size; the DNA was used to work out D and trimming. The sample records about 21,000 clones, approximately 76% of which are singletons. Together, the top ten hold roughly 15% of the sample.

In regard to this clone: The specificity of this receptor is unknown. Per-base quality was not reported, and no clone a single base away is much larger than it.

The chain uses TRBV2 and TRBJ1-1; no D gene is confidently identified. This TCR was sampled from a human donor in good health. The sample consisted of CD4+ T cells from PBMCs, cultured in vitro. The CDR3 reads CASSTARNTEAFF. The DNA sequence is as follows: TGTGCCAGCTCAACCGCCAGGAACACTGAAGCTTTCTTT.